What follows describes a single TCR beta chain. Data came from immunoSEQ multiplex PCR; TCRdb stores just in-frame clones and leaves some out. The sample has approximately 17,000 clones, 65% to 85% seen once. The data originate from a study of somatic mutations in cytotoxic T cells in rheumatoid arthritis. The CDR3 is 15 amino acids. Per germline, CDR1 SGHKS and CDR2 YYEKEE (reference sequence). V lost 3 bases, J lost 7 bases, and 10 bases stayed unmatched. The receptor's source is an adult with rheumatoid arthritis. What was sequenced was CD8+ T cells sorted from blood. The genes are TRBV5-5 and TRBJ2-1; 7 bases align to TRBD1. CDR3 residues: CASSWGQQSANEQFF. The CDR3 DNA sequence: TGTGCCAGCAGCTGGGGACAGCAATCGGCTAATGAGCAGTTCTTC.